This T cell receptor beta chain was found in a study of vaccination effects on CD4 cells after COVID-19. Some clones are missing from TCRdb's copy, which holds only in-frame ones; the method was immunoSEQ multiplex PCR. This table has about 22,000 clones, about 73% appearing once. ViraFEST expansion of antigen-specific CD4+ T cells with viral peptide pools preceded sequencing. Cultured cells yielded isolated CD4+ T cells after approximately nine days. Vaccine recipients had no previous SARS-CoV-2 infection; their nucleocapsid antibodies were negative. A word on this clone: The antigen is unknown.

The sample consisted of CD4+ T cells from PBMCs cultured with HCoV-229E spike peptides, taken before COVID-19 vaccination. The receptor's source is a human donor who received a COVID-19 vaccine.

The CDR3 here is CASSYGRDTVYGYTF. CDR3 coding DNA: TGTGCCAGCAGTTACGGCCGGGACACCGTATATGGCTACACCTTC. The chain employs TRBV6-5 and TRBJ1-2; a possible D gene is TRBD1 (6 bases). The CDR3 sequence is 15 residues long. V lost 2 bases, J lost 5 bases, and 15 bases lay in between. Germline-derived CDR1 and CDR2 are MNHEY and SVGAGI.